The rows below give T cell receptor beta chains drawn from one sample of a study of cytomegalovirus exposure and HLA in healthy donors. The repertoire was sequenced with immunoSEQ multiplex PCR; TCRdb's copy has only in-frame clones and lacks some. Of approximately 89,000 clones listed, around 77% were seen once; the top ten hold approximately 3.7%. Sequenced material: PBMCs. The receptors originated from a man aged 25 to 40 in good health and CMV-seronegative. The CDR3 runs from the conserved cysteine through the conserved F or W. Fields, in order: CDR3 length, D gene, clone size, V gene, J gene, CDR3 DNA, CDR3 protein. A D gene is named only where the DNA matches it firmly. For some rows the clone size is stated as once, few or many, or as a class when expanded; others skip it.

>14|-|-|TRBV15|TRBJ1-4
TGTGCCACCAGCCTCAAGACACTTAATGAAAAACTGTTTTTT
CATSLKTLNEKLFF
>15|TRBD1|-|TRBV6-4|TRBJ1-4
TGTGCCACCATAAAGAACAGGGGATGGAATGAAAAACTGTTTTTT
CATIKNRGWNEKLFF
>15|-|-|TRBV7-9|TRBJ1-1
TGTGCCAGTCTGGGCACCGGGAGAATGAACACTGAAGCTTTCTTT
CASLGTGRMNTEAFF
>12|-|-|TRBV19|TRBJ2-2
TGTGCCAGTAGCAGGGGCACCGGGGAGCTGTTTTTT
CASSRGTGELFF
>13|TRBD1|-|TRBV6-5|TRBJ2-4
TGTGCCAGCAGTTACCGGGACAGGGGGATTCAGTACTTC
CASSYRDRGIQYF
>13|-|-|TRBV7-9|TRBJ1-1
TGTGCCAGCAGCTTCGGTCCGAACACTGAAGCTTTCTTT
CASSFGPNTEAFF
>13|-|-|TRBV29-1|TRBJ2-2
TGCAGCGTTGGCGCTTTCAACACCGGGGAGCTGTTTTTT
CSVGAFNTGELFF
>14|-|-|TRBV5-1|TRBJ2-5
TGCGCCAGCAGTTTCGACTCTCGCCAAGAGACCCAGTACTTC
CASSFDSRQETQYF
>14|-|-|TRBV11-2|TRBJ2-2
TGTGCCAGCAGCTTAGAAATCGTCACCGGGGAGCTGTTTTTT
CASSLEIVTGELFF
>11|-|-|TRBV28|TRBJ1-2
TGTGCCAGCAGTTTATTTGGCGGCTACACCTTC
CASSLFGGYTF
>14|-|-|TRBV19|TRBJ1-2
TGTGCCAGTAGTATTCGCAGGGTAGAATATGGCTACACCTTC
CASSIRRVEYGYTF
>16|TRBD2|-|TRBV18|TRBJ2-1
TGTGCCAGCTCACGATCGCCGGGACTAATAAACAATGAGCAGTTCTTC
CASSRSPGLINNEQFF
>13|-|-|TRBV5-4|TRBJ2-3
TGTGCCAGCAGCGAGAAGGGGTTGGATACGCAGTATTTT
CASSEKGLDTQYF
>13|TRBD1|-|TRBV28|TRBJ1-2
TGTGCCAGCAGTAATACAGGGGGCGGAGGCTACACCTTC
CASSNTGGGGYTF
>15|-|-|TRBV10-2|TRBJ1-5
TGCGCCAGCAGGAGGGACAAATATAGCAATCAGCCCCAGCATTTT
CASRRDKYSNQPQHF
>13|-|-|TRBV6-4|TRBJ1-2
TGTGCCAGCAGCCGGGAGGTTGGCCATGGCTACACCTTC
CASSREVGHGYTF
>16|-|-|TRBV5-6|TRBJ1-3
TGTGCCAGCAGCTTCCCCCGCAGGGCATCTGGAAACACCATATATTTT
CASSFPRRASGNTIYF
>15|TRBD2|-|TRBV7-7|TRBJ2-5
TGTGCCAGCAGCACTAGCGGGGGGGCCTTAGAGACCCAGTACTTC
CASSTSGGALETQYF
>14|TRBD2|-|TRBV30|TRBJ2-1
TGTGCCTGGTCCCAGCGGGAAACCTACAATGAGCAGTTCTTC
CAWSQRETYNEQFF
>12|TRBD1|few|TRBV2|TRBJ2-7
TGTGCCAGCAGTCCAGGGGGCAGCGAGCAGTACTTC
CASSPGGSEQYF
>16|TRBD1|-|TRBV7-2|TRBJ2-6
TGTGCCAGCAGCTCCGGGACAGGGGCTGGGGCCAACGTCCTGACTTTC
CASSSGTGAGANVLTF
>14|TRBD1|once|TRBV14|TRBJ1-2
TGTGCCAGCAGCGACAGGGCTACCACCTATGGCTACACCTTC
CASSDRATTYGYTF
>12|-|few|TRBV28|TRBJ1-1
TGTGCCAGCAGTTTAAGCTTCACTGAAGCTTTCTTT
CASSLSFTEAFF
>14|-|few|TRBV11-2|TRBJ2-7
TGTGCCAGCGGTCTCGGGGGCGGGGGTTACGAGCAGTACTTC
CASGLGGGGYEQYF
>15|TRBD1|-|TRBV18|TRBJ1-3
TGTGCCAGCTCGTCGGACAGGGGGCCTGGAAACACCATATATTTT
CASSSDRGPGNTIYF
>16|TRBD1|-|TRBV18|TRBJ1-2
TGTGCCAGCTCACCACCGAGCCAGGGGGAATTCTATGGCTACACCTTC
CASSPPSQGEFYGYTF
>14|TRBD1|-|TRBV6-5|TRBJ1-1
TGTGCCAGCAGCTTCGACAGGGGGAACACTGAAGCTTTCTTT
CASSFDRGNTEAFF